This TCR beta chain was retrieved from a study of blood T cell repertoires in COVID-19. Study at large: The cDNA or gDNA used as material had been derived from T cells, B-cell-depleted T cells, or PBMCs.

Original data processing: How many nucleated cells were present was estimated from reference gene primer amplification. Sequenced by immunoSEQ multiplex PCR; TCRdb stores in-frame clones only, minus some. For V, J and clone size, that table is used; D and trimming come from the DNA. The sample holds fewer than 70,000 clones, approximately 92% seen once. Per the germline V gene, CDR1 is SGHTA and CDR2 is FQGNSA. CDR3 size: 19 residues. V gave up 0 bases and J gave up 5 bases; unmatched junction bases: 13. Source material: peripheral blood. The chain carries TRBV7-2 and TRBJ2-3, with 11 bases fitting TRBD1. The TCR comes from a woman older than 75 with active COVID-19. CDR3 bases: TGTGCCAGCAGCTTAGCGACCGCCCAGGGACAGGGGGTGGAAGATACGCAGTATTTT. It is translated as CASSLATAQGQGVEDTQYF.